These T cell receptor beta chains were read from a single sample in a study of blood T cells in healthy people across ages. TCRdb itself ran the 5' RACE reads through MiXCR, one entry per CDR3 protein. The table includes about 810,000 distinct CDR3 sequences, under 40% detected once. The source material was blood. These receptors originate from a man between 18 and 29 years old in good health. CDR3s include the opening cysteine and the closing phenylalanine or tryptophan. The size field is filled for only some rows; it gives once, few, many or a size class.

>TRBV7-9|TRBJ2-5|once
CASSLDPTGRQYF
>TRBV5-1|TRBJ1-1|few
CASSLVGGDNTEAFF
>TRBV7-2|TRBJ2-6|few
CASSSPDRQYSSGANVLTF
>TRBV20-1|TRBJ2-1|-
CSAPAQGVPFF
>TRBV12-3/TRBV12-4|TRBJ2-3|-
CASSTAGTGSDTQYF
>TRBV4-2|TRBJ2-2|-
CASSQRVTGETGELFF
>TRBV12-3/TRBV12-4|TRBJ1-2|many
CASSNPGQGHLGYTF
>TRBV29-1|TRBJ1-5|many
CSATDRASNQPQHF
>TRBV7-9|TRBJ1-5|-
CASSSNSYGDSNQPQHF
>TRBV20-1|TRBJ2-5|many
CSARDGGGFETQYF
>TRBV14|TRBJ2-7|few
CASSRTRDSLSYEQYF
>TRBV7-7|TRBJ2-1|-
CASSLGRGRETQFF
>TRBV20-1|TRBJ1-6|few
CSAGGTAEGRSPLHF
>TRBV5-6|TRBJ2-1|-
CASSFIIQQGSYNEQFF
>TRBV4-3|TRBJ2-5|few
CASSQWTSGNQETQYF
>TRBV30|TRBJ2-5|few
CAWSAGQGQETQYF
>TRBV12-3/TRBV12-4|TRBJ1-1|few
CASTTHFAEAFF
>TRBV7-2|TRBJ1-2|few
CASSSGSGELNYGYTF
>TRBV3-1|TRBJ2-4|-
CASSQVGVQYF
>TRBV7-2|TRBJ1-3|-
CANSFGTGSGNTIYF
>TRBV27|TRBJ1-1|few
CASSSGRLNTEAFF
>TRBV11-2|TRBJ2-5|few
CASGDTRGETQYF
>TRBV20-1|TRBJ2-5|many
CSARLGGGTQETQYF
>TRBV7-9|TRBJ2-3|many
CASSPYGGTDTDTQYF
>TRBV18|TRBJ1-1|-
CASSPPVEAEAFF
>TRBV9|TRBJ2-3|-
CASSPTGGNIADTQYF